This T cell receptor beta chain originates from a study of T cells after posttransplantation cyclophosphamide. Whole-study findings and limits: Later post-transplant blood repertoires were often dominated by donor CD8+ memory clones. TRB clonality was highly associated with recipient CMV seropositivity and reactivation.

Sequencing was performed with immunoSEQ multiplex PCR; in TCRdb, only in-frame clones are kept and a portion is missing. The sample contains about 25,000 clones, none of them singletons. This CDR3 is 13 amino acids long. CDR1 is SGHTA and CDR2 is FQGNSA in the germline V gene. Trimming pared 5 bases from V and 2 bases from J, leaving 9 bases between. This clone has at least ten counts. The antigen is unknown. The genes are TRBV7-2 and TRBJ1-1, with a possible D match to TRBD1 (5 bases). Sequencing input: PBMCs. This sequence originates from a man aged 50-59 years in good health, CMV-negative, and a related stem cell transplant donor. CDR3 protein: CASSADRNTEAFF. CDR3 nucleotide sequence: TGTGCCAGCAGCGCCGACAGAAACACTGAAGCTTTCTTT.